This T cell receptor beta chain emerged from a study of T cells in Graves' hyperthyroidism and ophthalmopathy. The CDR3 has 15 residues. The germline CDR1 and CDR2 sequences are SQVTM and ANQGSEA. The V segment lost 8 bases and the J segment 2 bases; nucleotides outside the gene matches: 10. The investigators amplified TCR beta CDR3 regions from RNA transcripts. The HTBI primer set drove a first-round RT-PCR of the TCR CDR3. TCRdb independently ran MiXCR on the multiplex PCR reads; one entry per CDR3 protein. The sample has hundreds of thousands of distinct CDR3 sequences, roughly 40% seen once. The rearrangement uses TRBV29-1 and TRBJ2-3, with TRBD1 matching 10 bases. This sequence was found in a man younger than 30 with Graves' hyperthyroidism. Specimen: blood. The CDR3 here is CSLTGTGVNTDTQYF. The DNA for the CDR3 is TGCAGCTTAACCGGGACAGGGGTGAACACAGATACGCAGTATTTT.